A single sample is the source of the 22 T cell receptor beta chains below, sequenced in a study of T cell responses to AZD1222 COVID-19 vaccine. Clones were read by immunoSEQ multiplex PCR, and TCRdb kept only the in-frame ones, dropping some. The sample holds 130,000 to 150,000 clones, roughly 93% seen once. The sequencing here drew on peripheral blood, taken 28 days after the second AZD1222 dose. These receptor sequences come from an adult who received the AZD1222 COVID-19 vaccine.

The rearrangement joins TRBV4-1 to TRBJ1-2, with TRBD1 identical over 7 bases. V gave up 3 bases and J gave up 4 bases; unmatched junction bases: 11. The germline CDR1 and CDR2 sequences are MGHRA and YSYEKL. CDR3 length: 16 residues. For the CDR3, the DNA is TGCGCCAGCAGCCACGTCCGGGACAGATTGGTCTATGGCTACACCTTC. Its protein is CASSHVRDRLVYGYTF.

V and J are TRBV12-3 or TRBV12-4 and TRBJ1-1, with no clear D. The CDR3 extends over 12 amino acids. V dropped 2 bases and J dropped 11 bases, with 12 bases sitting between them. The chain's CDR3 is CASSLSTNGAFF. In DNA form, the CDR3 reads TGTGCCAGCAGTTTATCGACCAACGGGGCTTTCTTT.

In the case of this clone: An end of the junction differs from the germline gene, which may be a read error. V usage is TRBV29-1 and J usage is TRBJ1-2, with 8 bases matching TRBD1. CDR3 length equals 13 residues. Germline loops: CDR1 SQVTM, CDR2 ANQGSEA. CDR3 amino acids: CSVEAGTGTSRNF. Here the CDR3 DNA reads TGCAGCGTCGAAGCCGGGACAGGTACCAGTCGGAACTTC.

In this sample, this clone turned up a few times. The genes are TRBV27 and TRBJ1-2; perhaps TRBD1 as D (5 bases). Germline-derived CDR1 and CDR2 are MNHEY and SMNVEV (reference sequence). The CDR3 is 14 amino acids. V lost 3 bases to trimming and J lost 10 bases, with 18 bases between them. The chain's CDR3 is CASSLRVGTSDYTF. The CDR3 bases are TGTGCCAGCAGTTTGCGGGTAGGGACCTCGGACTACACCTTC.

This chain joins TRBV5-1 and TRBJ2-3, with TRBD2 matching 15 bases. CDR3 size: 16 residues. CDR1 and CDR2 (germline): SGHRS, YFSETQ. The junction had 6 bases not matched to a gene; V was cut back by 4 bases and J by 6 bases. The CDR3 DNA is TGCGCCAGCAGCCGGGGGACTAGCGGGGGGAGTGATACGCAGTATTTT. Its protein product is CASSRGTSGGSDTQYF.

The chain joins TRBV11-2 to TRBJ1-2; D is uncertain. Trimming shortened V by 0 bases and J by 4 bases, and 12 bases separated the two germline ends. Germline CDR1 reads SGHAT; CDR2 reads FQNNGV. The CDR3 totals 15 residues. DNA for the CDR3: TGTGCCAGCAGCTTAGATACGGACGGACGCTATGGCTACACCTTC. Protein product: CASSLDTDGRYGYTF.

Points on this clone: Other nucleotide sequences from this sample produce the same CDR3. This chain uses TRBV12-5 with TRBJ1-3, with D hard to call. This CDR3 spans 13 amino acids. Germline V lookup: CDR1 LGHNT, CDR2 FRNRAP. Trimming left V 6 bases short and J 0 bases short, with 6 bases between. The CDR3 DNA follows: TGTGCTAGTGGGGGGAACTCTGGAAACACCATATATTTT. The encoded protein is CASGGNSGNTIYF.

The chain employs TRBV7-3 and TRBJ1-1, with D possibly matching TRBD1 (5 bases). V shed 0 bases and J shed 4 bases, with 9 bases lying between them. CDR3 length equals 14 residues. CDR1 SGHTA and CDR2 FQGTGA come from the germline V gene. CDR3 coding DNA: TGTGCCAGCAGCTTAACGGCAGGGAGCACTGAAGCTTTCTTT. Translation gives CASSLTAGSTEAFF.

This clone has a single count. The DNA for the CDR3 is TGTGCCAGCAGCTTAAGGTCCATGAACACTGAAGCTTTCTTT. Its translation: CASSLRSMNTEAFF. The chain links TRBV7-2 to TRBJ1-1; no definite D call. The CDR3 length is 14 residues. Germline V gives CDR1 SGHTA, CDR2 FQGNSA. Trimming shortened V by 2 bases and J by 0 bases, and 7 bases separated the two germline ends.

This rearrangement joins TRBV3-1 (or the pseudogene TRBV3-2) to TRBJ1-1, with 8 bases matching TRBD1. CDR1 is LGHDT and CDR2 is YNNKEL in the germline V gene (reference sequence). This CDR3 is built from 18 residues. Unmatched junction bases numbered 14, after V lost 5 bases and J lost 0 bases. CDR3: CASSDIGTGRWVNTEAFF. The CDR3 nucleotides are TGTGCCAGCAGCGACATCGGGACAGGAAGATGGGTGAACACTGAAGCTTTCTTT.

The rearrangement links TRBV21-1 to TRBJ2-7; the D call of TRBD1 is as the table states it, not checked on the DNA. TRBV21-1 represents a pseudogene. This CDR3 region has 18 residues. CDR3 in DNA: TGTGCCAGCAGCAAAGCGCGAGAGGGGACACCAGCTTTTTACGAGCAGTACTTC. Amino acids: CASSKAREGTPAFYEQYF.

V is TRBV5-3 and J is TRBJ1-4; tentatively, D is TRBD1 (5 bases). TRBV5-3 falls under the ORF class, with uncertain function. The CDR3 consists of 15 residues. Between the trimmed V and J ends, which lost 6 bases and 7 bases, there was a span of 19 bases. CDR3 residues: CARTPGRAGREKLFF. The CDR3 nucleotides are TGTGCCAGAACCCCGGGGAGGGCAGGGCGTGAAAAACTGTTTTTT.

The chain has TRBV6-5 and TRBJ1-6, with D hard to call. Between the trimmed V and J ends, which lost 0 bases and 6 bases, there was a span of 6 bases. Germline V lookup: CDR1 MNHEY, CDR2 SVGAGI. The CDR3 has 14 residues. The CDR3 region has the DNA TGTGCCAGCAGTTACTCGAGAGTTAATTCACCCCTCCACTTT. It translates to CASSYSRVNSPLHF.

CDR3 amino acids: CASREQGTNEKLFF. The CDR3 DNA follows: TGTGCCAGCAGGGAACAGGGAACTAATGAAAAACTGTTTTTT. The chain recombines TRBV2 with TRBJ1-4; tentative D call: TRBD1 (6 bases). Per the germline V gene, CDR1 is SNHLY and CDR2 is FYNNEI. Trimming left V 6 bases short and J 1 base short, with 9 bases between. CDR3 length equals 14 residues.

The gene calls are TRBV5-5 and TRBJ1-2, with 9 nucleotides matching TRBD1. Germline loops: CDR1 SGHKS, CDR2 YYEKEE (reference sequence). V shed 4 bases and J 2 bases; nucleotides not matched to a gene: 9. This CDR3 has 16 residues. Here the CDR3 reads CASSNIRDRANYGYTF. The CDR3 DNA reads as TGTGCCAGCAGCAATATACGGGACAGGGCCAACTATGGCTACACCTTC.

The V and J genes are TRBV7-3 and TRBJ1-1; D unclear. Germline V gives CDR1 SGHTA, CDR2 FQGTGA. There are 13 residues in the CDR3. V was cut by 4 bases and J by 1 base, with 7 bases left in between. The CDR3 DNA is TGTGCCAGCAGCTCCTCGGCGAACACTGAAGCTTTCTTT. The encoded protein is CASSSSANTEAFF.

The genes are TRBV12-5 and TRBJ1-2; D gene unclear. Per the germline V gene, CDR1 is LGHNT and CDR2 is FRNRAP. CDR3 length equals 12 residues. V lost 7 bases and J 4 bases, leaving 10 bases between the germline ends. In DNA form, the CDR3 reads TGTGCTAGTGCCCCAGAGGGCTATGGCTACACCTTC. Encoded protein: CASAPEGYGYTF.

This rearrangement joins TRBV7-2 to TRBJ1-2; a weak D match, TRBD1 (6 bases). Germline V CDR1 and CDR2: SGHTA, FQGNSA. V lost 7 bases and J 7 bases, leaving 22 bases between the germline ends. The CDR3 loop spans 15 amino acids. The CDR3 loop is CASTSARGDAFGYTF. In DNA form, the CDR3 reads TGTGCCAGCACCTCTGCGAGGGGGGACGCCTTTGGCTACACCTTC.

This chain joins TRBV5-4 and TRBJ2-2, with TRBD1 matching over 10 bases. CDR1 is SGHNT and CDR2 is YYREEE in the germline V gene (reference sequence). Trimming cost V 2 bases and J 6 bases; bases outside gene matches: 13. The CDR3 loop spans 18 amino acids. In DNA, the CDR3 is TGTGCCAGCAGCTTACCGACAGGGGGCGCAGGTTTTTCCGGGGAGCTGTTTTTT. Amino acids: CASSLPTGGAGFSGELFF.

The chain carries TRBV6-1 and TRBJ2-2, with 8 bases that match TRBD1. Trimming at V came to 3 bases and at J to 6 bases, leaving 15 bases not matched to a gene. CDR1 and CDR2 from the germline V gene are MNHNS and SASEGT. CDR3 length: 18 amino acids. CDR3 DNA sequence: TGTGCCAGCAGTGAGGGGACTGCAGGGGGCCTCCGAGCCGGGGAGCTGTTTTTT. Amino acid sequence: CASSEGTAGGLRAGELFF.

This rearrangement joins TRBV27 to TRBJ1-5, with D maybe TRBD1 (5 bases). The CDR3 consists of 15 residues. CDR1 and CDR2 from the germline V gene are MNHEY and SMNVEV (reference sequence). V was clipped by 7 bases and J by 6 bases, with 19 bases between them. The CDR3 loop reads CASKGGLGEGQPQHF. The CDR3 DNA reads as TGTGCCAGCAAGGGAGGGTTGGGGGAAGGTCAGCCCCAGCATTTT.

The CDR3 coding sequence is TGTGCCAGCAGCTTGGGACTAGAAGGCAATGAGCAGTTCTTC. It translates to CASSLGLEGNEQFF. V is TRBV7-9 and J is TRBJ2-1; 8 bases are a match to TRBD2. V lost 3 bases, J lost 6 bases, and 4 bases stayed unmatched. The germline gives CDR1 SEHNR, CDR2 FQNEAQ (reference sequence). The CDR3 totals 14 residues.